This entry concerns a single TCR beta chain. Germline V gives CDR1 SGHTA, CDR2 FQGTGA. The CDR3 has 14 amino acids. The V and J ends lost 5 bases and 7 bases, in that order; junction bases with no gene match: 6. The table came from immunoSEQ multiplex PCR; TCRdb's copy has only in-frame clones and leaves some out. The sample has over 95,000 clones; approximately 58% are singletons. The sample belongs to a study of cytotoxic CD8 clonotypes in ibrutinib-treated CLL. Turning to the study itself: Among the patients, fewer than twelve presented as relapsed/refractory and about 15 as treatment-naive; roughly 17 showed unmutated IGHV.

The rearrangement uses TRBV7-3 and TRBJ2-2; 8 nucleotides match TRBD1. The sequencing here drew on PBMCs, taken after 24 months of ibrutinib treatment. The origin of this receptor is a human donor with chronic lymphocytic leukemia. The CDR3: CASSPDRGIGELFF. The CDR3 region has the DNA TGTGCCAGCAGCCCCGACAGGGGTATCGGGGAGCTGTTTTTT.